These 11 T cell receptor beta chains were all obtained from the same sample, sequenced in a study of persistence of HIV-infected CD4 T cells. No cognate antigen is known for these TCRs. Cells were stimulated with CMV-infected fibroblast lysates at about 10 ug/mL. CD4+ T cells upregulating both CD40 ligand and CD69 were sorted as responding cells. This was the immunoSEQ version 4 assay in survey mode. This table comes from immunoSEQ multiplex PCR, and its TCRdb copy is limited to in-frame clones, with some not included. The sample records more than 15,000 clones, around 78% being singletons. The material was CD4+ T cells sorted from PBMCs after approximately 20-hour stimulation, obtained from a patient who received antiretroviral therapy. All receptors derive from an adult man with HIV who was CMV-seropositive.

The rearrangement uses TRBV19 and TRBJ2-3; D could derive from TRBD1 or TRBD2 (6 bases each). This CDR3 is 14 amino acids long. The germline V gene has CDR1 LNHDA and CDR2 SQIVND (reference sequence). Between the trimmed V and J ends, which lost 4 bases and 2 bases, there was a span of 10 bases. CDR3 sequence reads: CASSKRGVTDTQYF. Here the CDR3 DNA reads TGTGCCAGTAGTAAAAGGGGGGTCACAGATACGCAGTATTTT.

V gene TRBV13 combines with J gene TRBJ1-2; 9 bases line up with TRBD1. V lost 5 bases, J lost 2 bases, and 6 bases stayed unmatched. CDR1 is PRHDT, CDR2 FYEKMQ, per germline (reference sequence). The CDR3 covers 15 residues. The CDR3 nucleotides are TGTGCCAGCAGCCAAGCCACAGGGGGCAACTATGGCTACACCTTC. Amino acid sequence: CASSQATGGNYGYTF. The full variable domain, with the rest looked up from reference TRBV13 and TRBJ1-2, is AAGVIQSPRHLIKEKRETATLKCYPIPRHDTVYWYQQGPGQDPQFLISFYEKMQSDKGSIPDRFSAQQFSDYHSELNMSSLELGDSALYFCASSQATGGNYGYTFGSGTRLTVV.

The V call is TRBV7-3, the J call TRBJ1-1, with TRBD1 matching 7 bases. V dropped 5 bases and J dropped 4; count of bases not matched to a gene: 4. CDR1 is SGHTA, CDR2 FQGTGA, per germline. This CDR3 comprises 13 residues. The CDR3 nucleotides are TGTGCCAGCAGCATCTCAGGGGGCACTGAAGCTTTCTTT. Its protein product is CASSISGGTEAFF.

The chain has TRBV6-5 and TRBJ1-5; 7 nucleotides match TRBD1. Per germline, CDR1 MNHEY and CDR2 SVGAGI. Losses at the gene ends were 6 bases for V and 3 bases for J; bases not matched to a gene: 8. The CDR3 has 15 amino acids. The DNA for the CDR3 is TGTGCCAGCAGACCTACAGGGGACCACAATCAGCCCCAGCATTTT. Residues: CASRPTGDHNQPQHF.

This chain uses TRBV6-5 with TRBJ2-7, with TRBD2 matching over 8 bases. There are 14 residues in the CDR3. Germline CDR1 is MNHEY and CDR2 is SVGAGI. V was clipped by 4 bases and J by 5 bases; unmatched bases: 7. The CDR3: CASSSQRGIHEQYF. In DNA form, the CDR3 reads TGTGCCAGCAGTTCGCAGCGGGGGATACACGAGCAGTACTTC.

This clone was recorded once. The V gene is TRBV27, the J gene TRBJ1-1; D is unresolved. V gave up 6 bases and J gave up 0 bases, with 11 bases separating them. This CDR3 has 14 residues. Per germline, CDR1 MNHEY and CDR2 SMNVEV (reference sequence). The CDR3 region has the DNA TGTGCCAGCAGGATGGGGTCCATGAACACTGAAGCTTTCTTT. Its translation: CASRMGSMNTEAFF.

The chain links TRBV18 to TRBJ1-4; no firm D call. This CDR3 has 13 residues. Per the germline V gene, CDR1 is KGHSH and CDR2 is LQKENI. The V end lost 6 bases, the J end lost 0 bases, and 5 bases lay between the germline ends. The CDR3 loop is CASSTATNEKLFF. CDR3 in DNA: TGTGCCAGCTCTACCGCAACTAATGAAAAACTGTTTTTT.

V gene TRBV10-3 combines with J gene TRBJ1-2, with TRBD1 matching over 7 bases. The V gene end was trimmed by 5 bases and the J gene end by 2 bases; junction bases not matched to a gene: 5. CDR3 length equals 14 residues. The germline CDR1 and CDR2 sequences are ENHRY and SYGVKD. The CDR3 DNA sequence: TGTGCCATCAGTTCAGAACAGGGGAACTATGGCTACACCTTC. It codes for CAISSEQGNYGYTF.

This clone was found once. V gene TRBV28 combines with J gene TRBJ1-1; weak D call: TRBD1 (5 bases). CDR3 length: 17 residues. Germline V gene data show CDR1 as MDHEN and CDR2 as SYDVKM. The ends were cut back, 6 bases at V and 4 bases at J, with 24 bases in the middle. The CDR3 region is CASSPPAGPSVSTEAFF. CDR3 DNA: TGTGCCAGCAGCCCCCCGGCGGGGCCGAGCGTTAGCACTGAAGCTTTCTTT.

CDR3 in DNA: TGTGCCAGCAGCCAAGAATCGCGGACGGGGGGCTACACCTTC. It specifies CASSQESRTGGYTF. The rearrangement links TRBV3-1 (or the pseudogene TRBV3-2) to TRBJ1-2; D uncertain. Trimming removed 0 bases at V and 8 bases at J, with 13 bases between. The CDR3 runs 14 residues. Germline CDR1 reads LGHDT; CDR2 reads YNNKEL (reference sequence).

This chain uses TRBV6-5 with TRBJ2-5; the match to TRBD1 covers 8 bases. This CDR3 is 13 amino acids long. Germline CDR1 and CDR2: MNHEY and SVGAGI. Unmatched junction bases numbered 3, after V lost 5 bases and J lost 4 bases. CDR3 coding DNA: TGTGCCAGCAGTAGGACAGGGCGAGAGACCCAGTACTTC. It yields the protein CASSRTGRETQYF.